The 9 T cell receptor beta chains below come from one sample, sequenced in a study of blood T cell repertoires in COVID-19. The method was immunoSEQ multiplex PCR; TCRdb's version includes in-frame clones alone and lacks a portion of them. The sample shows roughly 100,000 clones, roughly 81% of them seen only once. Sequenced sample: peripheral blood. The receptors originated from a man aged 40-49 years with active or convalescent COVID-19.

This clone appeared a single time. The rearrangement joins TRBV3-1 (or the pseudogene TRBV3-2) to TRBJ2-7; TRBD1 agrees at 7 bases. This CDR3 has 15 residues. Germline trimming cut 3 bases from V and 3 bases from J; bases unmatched to any gene: 8. Germline CDR1 reads LGHDT; CDR2 reads YNNKEL (reference sequence). The CDR3 spells CASSHRQGWDYEQYF. As DNA, the CDR3 is TGTGCCAGCAGCCACCGACAGGGTTGGGACTACGAGCAGTACTTC.

This clone was observed once. This chain uses TRBV2 with TRBJ2-5; the match to TRBD2 covers 11 bases. CDR3 length: 15 amino acids. The ends lost 6 bases at V and 6 bases at J; junction bases unmatched: 9. The germline gives CDR1 SNHLY, CDR2 FYNNEI. The CDR3 loop reads CASSGSGGAIKTQYF. In nucleotides, the CDR3 is TGTGCCAGCAGCGGTAGCGGGGGGGCCATAAAGACCCAGTACTTC.

V usage is TRBV29-1 and J usage is TRBJ1-1; D uncertain. This CDR3 has 14 amino acids. The V gene lost 6 bases and the J gene lost 4 bases, with 18 bases spanning the gap. Germline V lookup: CDR1 SQVTM, CDR2 ANQGSEA. CDR3 nucleotides: TGCAGCGTCACAGACCTTTATGGGTCCACTGAAGCTTTCTTT. Amino acids: CSVTDLYGSTEAFF.

The chain links TRBV18 to TRBJ1-3, with TRBD1 matching 8 bases. V dropped 3 bases and J dropped 0; count of bases not matched to a gene: 4. The CDR3 length is 16 residues. Germline V gene sequence: CDR1 KGHSH, CDR2 LQKENI. Written as DNA, the CDR3 is TGTGCCAGCTCACCGATGGACAGGGCCTCTGGAAACACCATATATTTT. This gives the protein CASSPMDRASGNTIYF.

The rearrangement joins TRBV11-2 to TRBJ1-1; D not resolved. In germline, CDR1 is SGHAT, CDR2 FQNNGV. This CDR3 region has 13 residues. V lost 1 base, J lost 3 bases, and 6 bases lay in between. CDR3 sequence reads: CASSLGQYTEAFF. CDR3 bases: TGTGCCAGCAGCTTAGGGCAGTACACTGAAGCTTTCTTT.

This clone was found many times. The chain uses TRBV6-2 or TRBV6-3 and TRBJ2-7; 9 bases map to TRBD1. The CDR3 is 16 amino acids. V was pared by 6 bases and J by 5 bases, with 14 bases of the junction left unmatched. Germline V gene lookup returns CDR1 MNHEY and CDR2 SVGEGT. As DNA, the CDR3 is TGTGCCAGCAGCACCCCCCCCGGACAGGGGAAAAACGAGCAGTACTTC. Translation gives CASSTPPGQGKNEQYF.

This chain joins TRBV10-2 and TRBJ1-4; 8 nucleotides line up with TRBD1. The CDR3 is 15 residues long. The V and J ends lost 2 bases and 8 bases, in that order; junction bases with no gene match: 7. Germline V gene sequence: CDR1 WSHSY, CDR2 SAAADI. The CDR3 bases are TGCGCCAGCAGTGAGACCGGGACAGGATCCGAAAAACTGTTTTTT. This sequence encodes CASSETGTGSEKLFF.

The chain couples TRBV23-1 to TRBJ1-1; the D is unclear. TRBV23-1 is an open reading frame, and its role is uncertain. The CDR3 runs 13 residues. V was cut by 11 bases and J by 1 base, with 14 bases left in between. In DNA form, the CDR3 reads TGCGCCGCGGGTACGAGGGAGAACACTGAAGCTTTCTTT. Translated: CAAGTRENTEAFF.

J is TRBJ2-6 and V is TRBV21-1; the DNA was not used to check the table's D call, TRBD1. TRBV21-1 is a pseudogene. CDR3 length: 18 amino acids. CDR3 bases: TGTGCCAGCAATTTCCAGGACAGGGAAGAGTCGGGGGCCAACGTCCTGACTTTC. Protein product: CASNFQDREESGANVLTF.